These 22 T cell receptor beta chains originate from one sample sequenced in a study of cytomegalovirus exposure and HLA in healthy donors. PCR was performed using 60 Vbeta and 13 Jbeta primers. Repertoires were generated with immunoSEQ multiplex PCR, while TCRdb's copy carries only in-frame clones and drops some. The data hold about 120,000 clones, with roughly 82% observed a single time. Sequenced: PBMCs. All receptors derive from a human donor in good health.

The rearrangement links TRBV11-2 to TRBJ2-5, with D maybe TRBD2 (8 bases). The DNA matches TRBJ2-7 better at its end, which makes the J call doubtful. The germline V gene has CDR1 SGHAT and CDR2 FQNNGV. The length of the CDR3 is 16 residues. This CDR3 reads CASSPGGGPVSYEQYF. The CDR3, as DNA: TGTGCCAGCAGTCCGGGAGGGGGCCCTGTCTCCTACGAGCAGTACTTC.

The chain recombines TRBV28 with TRBJ2-7, with 7 bases lining up with TRBD1. Germline trimming cut 6 bases from V and 3 bases from J; bases unmatched to any gene: 8. The CDR3 consists of 14 residues. CDR1 MDHEN and CDR2 SYDVKM come from the germline V gene. CDR3 in amino acids: CASRRQQGNYEQYF. CDR3 nucleotides: TGTGCCAGCAGGCGGCAACAGGGGAACTACGAGCAGTACTTC.

The J gene is TRBJ1-5, the V gene TRBV2, with TRBD1 identical over 8 bases. V lost 2 bases and J lost 6; bases outside the gene matches: 6. The germline V gene encodes CDR1 SNHLY and CDR2 FYNNEI. The CDR3 totals 15 residues. DNA for the CDR3: TGTGCCAGCAGTGAAAGGCAGGGGGCCGGTCAGCCCCAGCATTTT. Residues: CASSERQGAGQPQHF.

This clone was detected a few times. The chain recombines TRBV5-1 with TRBJ2-1, with 10 bases matching TRBD2. Germline V gene data show CDR1 as SGHRS and CDR2 as YFSETQ. The CDR3 has 15 residues. With 4 bases clipped from V and 0 bases from J, the junction kept 1 base outside the gene matches. CDR3 nucleotides: TGCGCCAGCAGCCGGACTAGCGGCTCCTACAATGAGCAGTTCTTC. Translating it yields CASSRTSGSYNEQFF. The variable domain in full, completed from reference TRBV5-1 and TRBJ2-1, reads KAGVTQTPRYLIKTRGQQVTLSCSPISGHRSVSWYQQTPGQGLQFLFEYFSETQRNKGNFPGRFSGRQFSNSRSEMNVSTLELGDSALYLCASSRTSGSYNEQFFGPGTRLTVL.

The chain carries TRBV6-6 and TRBJ2-1; 12 bases are a match to TRBD1. The CDR3 has 16 amino acids. V lost 0 bases, J lost 10 bases, and 7 bases stayed unmatched. Germline V gives CDR1 MNHNY, CDR2 SVGAGI (reference sequence). The CDR3, as DNA: TGTGCCAGCAGTTACTCTCGGGACAGGGGGCTCGGGGAGCAGTTCTTC. Amino acid sequence: CASSYSRDRGLGEQFF.

The chain couples TRBV27 to TRBJ2-3; TRBD2 agrees at 7 bases. Germline V lookup: CDR1 MNHEY, CDR2 SMNVEV (reference sequence). The CDR3 consists of 13 residues. V lost 3 bases and J lost 8; bases outside the gene matches: 5. The CDR3 sequence: CASSLGRAATQYF. In nucleotides, the CDR3 is TGTGCCAGCAGTTTGGGGAGGGCGGCTACGCAGTATTTT.

This rearrangement joins TRBV6-5 to TRBJ1-1; D remains unclear. Germline V CDR1 and CDR2: MNHEY, SVGAGI. V was trimmed by 2 bases and J by 4 bases, leaving 8 bases between them. The CDR3 has 13 amino acids. CDR3: CASSYGRGTEAFF. DNA of the CDR3: TGTGCCAGCAGTTACGGGAGAGGCACTGAAGCTTTCTTT.

This chain links TRBV14 with TRBJ1-6, with 8 bases matching TRBD1. Germline V CDR1 and CDR2: SGHDN, FVKESK. The CDR3 sequence is 16 residues long. V was clipped by 4 bases and J by 8 bases; unmatched bases: 10. CDR3: CASSLYRDRRYSPLHF. For the CDR3, the DNA is TGTGCCAGCAGCCTCTACCGGGACAGGCGATATTCACCCCTCCACTTT.

This clone was observed a handful of times. This chain uses TRBV5-4 with TRBJ2-3, with D perhaps TRBD2 (5 bases). Germline CDR1 and CDR2: SGHNT and YYREEE (reference sequence). V shed 2 bases and J shed 3 bases, with 13 bases lying between them. The CDR3 extends over 15 amino acids. The chain's CDR3 is CASSFEGEETDTQYF. The CDR3 DNA is TGTGCCAGCAGCTTTGAGGGAGAGGAGACAGATACGCAGTATTTT.

The genes are TRBV4-2 and TRBJ1-5; D is possibly TRBD1 (6 bases). V shed 1 base and J shed 2 bases, with 15 bases lying between them. Looked up from germline, CDR1 is LGHNA and CDR2 is YNFKEQ. This CDR3 has 17 residues. The CDR3 protein is CASSQGRRGAGNQPQHF. The CDR3 DNA follows: TGTGCCAGCAGCCAAGGAAGACGGGGGGCCGGCAATCAGCCCCAGCATTTT.

This clone has just a few counts. The chain joins TRBV25-1 to TRBJ1-2; D is possibly TRBD1 (5 bases). This CDR3 spans 14 amino acids. Germline values: CDR1 MGHDK, CDR2 SYGVNS. Trimming took 0 bases from V and 1 from J, leaving 6 bases between them. The CDR3: CASSEYRGNYGYTF. The CDR3 coding sequence is TGTGCCAGCAGTGAATATAGGGGTAACTATGGCTACACCTTC.

CDR3 nucleotide sequence: TGTGCCAGCAGTGCGGGTCAGCCCCAGCATTTT. It specifies CASSAGQPQHF. The chain carries TRBV28 and TRBJ1-5; D gene unclear. This CDR3 is built from 11 residues. Trimming stripped 5 bases from V and 6 bases from J, with 5 bases between. Germline assignment: CDR1 MDHEN and CDR2 SYDVKM.

CDR3 DNA sequence: TGCGCCAGCAGCCACTCGGCTAGCGGGGGTGAGCAGTTCTTC. This codes for CASSHSASGGEQFF. The rearrangement uses TRBV4-1 and TRBJ2-1; 10 nucleotides agree with TRBD2. Germline-derived CDR1 and CDR2 are MGHRA and YSYEKL. V shed 3 bases, J shed 9 bases, and the junction held 5 bases outside the gene matches. This CDR3 spans 14 amino acids.

This sequence joins TRBV4-2 and TRBJ2-1; 8 bases match TRBD1. V lost 1 base to trimming and J lost 4 bases; unmatched junction nucleotides: 3. The germline V gene encodes CDR1 LGHNA and CDR2 YNFKEQ. CDR3 length: 15 residues. The CDR3 reads CASSQGQGSYNEQFF. The CDR3, as DNA: TGTGCCAGCAGCCAAGGACAGGGGTCTTACAATGAGCAGTTCTTC.

J is TRBJ2-6 and V is TRBV5-1; a weak D match, TRBD1 (5 bases). The V end was cut by 4 bases, the J end by 0 bases, with 11 bases between. The CDR3 has 16 residues. From germline, CDR1 is SGHRS and CDR2 YFSETQ. DNA of the CDR3: TGCGCCAGCAGCCGGCAGGGAAACTCTGGGGCCAACGTCCTGACTTTC. It codes for CASSRQGNSGANVLTF.

The chain is built from TRBV5-5 and TRBJ2-2, with D perhaps TRBD1 (6 bases). Germline CDR1 and CDR2: SGHKS and YYEKEE (reference sequence). The CDR3 has 15 residues. Trimming stripped 0 bases from V and 4 bases from J, with 10 bases between. CDR3 residues: CASSLGGLVTGELFF. The DNA of the CDR3 is TGTGCCAGCAGCTTGGGGGGGCTTGTCACCGGGGAGCTGTTTTTT.

V usage is TRBV2 and J usage is TRBJ1-4, with a weak D call TRBD1 (6 bases). Germline lookup yields CDR1 SNHLY and CDR2 FYNNEI. The CDR3 is 17 amino acids. V lost 0 bases and J 0 bases, leaving 11 bases between the germline ends. CDR3 sequence (DNA): TGTGCCAGCAGTGAAGCGTGGGACATATCAACTAATGAAAAACTGTTTTTT. Translated: CASSEAWDISTNEKLFF.

J is TRBJ1-6 and V is TRBV28, with a possible D match to TRBD1 (5 bases). Germline V lookup: CDR1 MDHEN, CDR2 SYDVKM. V lost 5 bases, J lost 6 bases, and 14 bases lay in between. The CDR3 contains 15 residues. The CDR3 sequence: CASSTPTVRNSPLHF. The CDR3 DNA follows: TGTGCCAGCAGTACCCCGACAGTACGTAATTCACCCCTCCACTTT.

The rearrangement links TRBV6-1 to TRBJ1-2; 9 bases are shared with TRBD1. In germline, CDR1 is MNHNS, CDR2 SASEGT. V was clipped by 5 bases and J by 3 bases; unmatched bases: 7. This CDR3 has 15 amino acids. CDR3 sequence reads: CASSPGDRADYGYTF. DNA for the CDR3: TGTGCCAGCAGTCCCGGGGACAGGGCTGACTATGGCTACACCTTC.

The genes are TRBV30 and TRBJ2-1, with 11 bases identical to TRBD2. The V gene end was trimmed by 1 base and the J gene end by 1 base; junction bases not matched to a gene: 3. Germline CDR1 GTSNPN, CDR2 SVGIG (reference sequence). This CDR3 is built from 16 residues. The CDR3 region has the DNA TGTGCCTGGAGTGGCGTAGCGGGAGGGTCCTACAATGAGCAGTTCTTC. Protein: CAWSGVAGGSYNEQFF.

The V call is TRBV5-5, the J call TRBJ1-4; 7 nucleotides agree with TRBD1. V dropped 4 bases and J dropped 7; count of bases not matched to a gene: 10. There are 15 residues in the CDR3. CDR1 is SGHKS, CDR2 YYEKEE, per germline (reference sequence). The CDR3 protein is CASSRTGLEGEKLFF. The CDR3 region has the DNA TGTGCCAGCAGCCGGACAGGCCTGGAGGGTGAAAAACTGTTTTTT.

The DNA of the CDR3 is TGTGCCAGCAGTCTAGCGGGAGTCGCCTACAATGAGCAGTTCTTC. It encodes CASSLAGVAYNEQFF. V gene TRBV28 combines with J gene TRBJ2-1; 10 positions agree with TRBD2. CDR3 size: 15 residues. Germline values: CDR1 MDHEN, CDR2 SYDVKM. V was pared by 5 bases and J by 2 bases, with 3 bases of the junction left unmatched.